Listed here are 8 T cell receptor beta chains from one sample, sequenced in a study of naive and memory T cell subsets. Study-wide points: Especially in CD8 cells, naive repertoires contained a few larger clonotypes, possibly CD45RA-re-expressing memory cells.

Their antigens are not known. An equimolar mix of two oligonucleotides served as the beta constant-region primer for TRBC1 and TRBC2. The ligated cDNA underwent four PCR rounds using SP2 and nested alpha and beta constant-region primers. TCRdb ran MiXCR on the UMI-ligation and nested PCR reads and lists one entry per CDR3 protein. The sample has fewer than 150,000 distinct CDR3 sequences, 15% to 25% seen once. The material sequenced was naive CD8+ T cells from blood. These receptor sequences come from a human donor in good health.

In this sample, this clonotype turned up a few times. The rearrangement joins TRBV9 to TRBJ2-7; D uncertain. With 2 bases removed from V and 2 bases from J, the gap between germline ends came to 11 bases. CDR1 and CDR2 from the germline V gene are SGDLS and YYNGEE. There are 14 residues in the CDR3. CDR3 residues: CASSVDGLTYEQYF. In nucleotides, the CDR3 is TGTGCCAGCAGCGTGGACGGGTTAACCTACGAGCAGTACTTC.

The rearrangement uses TRBV5-1 and TRBJ2-1; TRBD2 aligns across 8 bases. The V and J ends lost 0 bases and 2 bases, in that order; junction bases with no gene match: 1. Germline CDR1 SGHRS, CDR2 YFSETQ. This CDR3 is 15 amino acids long. The CDR3, as DNA: TGCGCCAGCAGCTTGGCAGCGGGGGCCTACAATGAGCAGTTCTTC. Translating it yields CASSLAAGAYNEQFF.

This clonotype has a single count. This rearrangement joins TRBV20-1 to TRBJ1-5; D gene unclear. Germline V gene lookup returns CDR1 DFQATT and CDR2 SNEGSKA (reference sequence). The CDR3 consists of 13 residues. Trimming removed 3 bases from V and 8 bases from J, with 14 bases in between. This CDR3 reads CSASSGSFEPQHF. Written as DNA, the CDR3 is TGCAGTGCTAGTAGCGGCTCTTTCGAGCCCCAGCATTTT.

The chain couples TRBV6-6 to TRBJ2-1, with 8 bases matching TRBD2. Germline lookup yields CDR1 MNHNY and CDR2 SVGAGI (reference sequence). V trimming: 6 bases; J trimming: 6 bases; junction bases outside the gene matches: 7. The CDR3 length is 14 residues. CDR3 amino acids: CASREPGTSNEQFF. The CDR3 coding sequence is TGTGCCAGCAGAGAGCCCGGGACTAGCAATGAGCAGTTCTTC.

The V gene is TRBV7-9, the J gene TRBJ2-7, with D perhaps matching TRBD1 (6 bases). Trimming left V 4 bases short and J 7 bases short, with 17 bases between. This CDR3 contains 14 residues. In germline, CDR1 is SEHNR, CDR2 FQNEAQ (reference sequence). CDR3 in amino acids: CASSSTLDRIEQYF. The CDR3 DNA sequence: TGTGCCAGCAGCTCCACCCTGGACAGAATAGAGCAGTACTTC.

This clonotype has just a few counts. The chain joins TRBV27 to TRBJ2-1, with no clear D. V dropped 3 bases and J dropped 0 bases, with 12 bases sitting between them. The germline CDR1 and CDR2 sequences are MNHEY and SMNVEV (reference sequence). This CDR3 region has 16 residues. The CDR3 protein is CASSFGLSRSYNEQFF. CDR3 sequence (DNA): TGTGCCAGCAGTTTTGGGCTCTCCCGCTCCTACAATGAGCAGTTCTTC.

This clonotype turned up a few times. The rearrangement joins TRBV6-2 or TRBV6-3 to TRBJ2-1; D not resolved. The CDR3 runs to 16 residues. Trimming shortened V by 0 bases and J by 3 bases, and 12 bases separated the two germline ends. CDR1 and CDR2 from the germline V gene are MNHEY and SVGEGT. Here the CDR3 reads CASSYSLDSNYNEQFF. Here the CDR3 DNA reads TGTGCCAGCAGTTACTCGTTAGATTCGAACTACAATGAGCAGTTCTTC.

This clonotype was seen more than once but under ten times. The CDR3 DNA sequence: TGTGCCAGCAGTCACTCCCCCCGGGACAGGGGCTGGGAGACCCAGTACTTC. Protein product: CASSHSPRDRGWETQYF. The chain combines TRBV28 with TRBJ2-5; 10 bases line up with TRBD1. From germline, CDR1 is MDHEN and CDR2 SYDVKM. Unmatched junction bases numbered 14, after V lost 5 bases and J lost 5 bases. CDR3 length: 17 residues.